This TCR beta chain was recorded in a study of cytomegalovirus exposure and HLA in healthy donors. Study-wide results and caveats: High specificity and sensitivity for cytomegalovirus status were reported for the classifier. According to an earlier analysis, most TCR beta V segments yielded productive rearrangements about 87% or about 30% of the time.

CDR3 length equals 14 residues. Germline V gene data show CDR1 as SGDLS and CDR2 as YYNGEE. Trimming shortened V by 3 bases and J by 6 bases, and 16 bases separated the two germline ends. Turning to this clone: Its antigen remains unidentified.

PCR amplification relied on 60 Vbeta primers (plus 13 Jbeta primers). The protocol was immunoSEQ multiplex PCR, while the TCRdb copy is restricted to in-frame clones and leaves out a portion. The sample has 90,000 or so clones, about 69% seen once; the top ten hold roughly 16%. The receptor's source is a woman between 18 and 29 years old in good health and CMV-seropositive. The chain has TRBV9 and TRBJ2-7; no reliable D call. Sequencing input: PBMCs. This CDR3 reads CASSGPSGPREQYF. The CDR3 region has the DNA TGTGCCAGCAGCGGCCCGTCAGGCCCTCGCGAGCAGTACTTC.